Below, 28 T cell receptor beta chains from the same sample are listed, as sequenced in a study of Ad26.COV2.S vaccination and SARS-CoV-2 variants. Sequencing used immunoSEQ multiplex PCR; TCRdb keeps in-frame clones, though not all of them. This sample has about 350,000 clones; 88% occur once, and the top ten carry 6.4%. The treatment denotes: 19 received Ad26.COV2.S at low or high dose, single or two shots; several received placebo; per-sample allocation not given. Samples analyzed were those drawn on day 63 after the first vaccine or placebo injection. Sequences were derived from peripheral blood, sampled in a trial of Ad26.COV2.S vaccine versus placebo. These receptors originate from a person between 18 and 59 years old who received the Ad26.COV2.S COVID-19 vaccine or a placebo.

The gene calls are TRBV4-3 and TRBJ1-2; perhaps TRBD1 as D (6 bases). The CDR3 is 13 residues long. In germline, CDR1 is LGHNA, CDR2 YSLEER. Trimming cost V 6 bases and J 8 bases, with 16 bases left between them. CDR3 amino acids: CASRHSGVWGYTF. The DNA of the CDR3 is TGCGCCAGCAGGCATTCAGGGGTTTGGGGCTACACCTTC.

V and J are TRBV2 and TRBJ2-2; TRBD1 matches at 10 bases. Unmatched junction bases numbered 3, after V lost 7 bases and J lost 4 bases. The CDR3 totals 14 residues. Germline loops: CDR1 SNHLY, CDR2 FYNNEI. The CDR3: CASKGQGGTGELFF. The CDR3 nucleotides are TGTGCCAGCAAAGGACAGGGGGGCACCGGGGAGCTGTTTTTT.

This clone was seen a single time. The chain joins TRBV20-1 to TRBJ1-2; D ambiguous. The V and J ends lost 5 bases and 5 bases respectively, with 9 bases between them. The germline V gene encodes CDR1 DFQATT and CDR2 SNEGSKA (reference sequence). The CDR3 is 11 residues long. The CDR3 DNA follows: TGCAGTGCTTATACACTTTATGGCTACACCTTC. This encodes CSAYTLYGYTF.

This clone was observed a single time. The junction departs from germline at one end; a sequencing error may be responsible. V usage is TRBV18 and J usage is TRBJ2-2; D perhaps matches TRBD2 (5 bases). This CDR3 contains 18 residues. Germline loops: CDR1 KGHSH, CDR2 LQKENI. CDR3 residues: CANSPRPGTGINTGELFF. As DNA, the CDR3 is TGTGCCAACTCACCACGACCGGGCACGGGAATTAACACCGGGGAGCTGTTTTTT.

The V call is TRBV19, the J call TRBJ1-1; D is possibly TRBD1 (5 bases). The germline V gene encodes CDR1 LNHDA and CDR2 SQIVND (reference sequence). This CDR3 is built from 13 residues. Trimming removed 2 bases at V and 8 bases at J, with 12 bases between. The CDR3: CASSINLGAEAFF. CDR3 bases: TGTGCCAGTAGTATAAACTTAGGGGCCGAAGCTTTCTTT.

This chain links TRBV7-2 with TRBJ1-2; 8 nucleotides match TRBD1. Trimming cost V 2 bases and J 3 bases; bases outside gene matches: 2. The germline gives CDR1 SGHTA, CDR2 FQGNSA. The length of the CDR3 is 14 residues. The CDR3 DNA reads as TGTGCCAGCAGCTTACAGGGGGCCGACTATGGCTACACCTTC. This gives the protein CASSLQGADYGYTF.

There are a few counts of this clone. Here the CDR3 DNA reads TGTGCCAGCAGCGTAGCTGTCGGACTGGGCGACTACACCTTC. This sequence encodes CASSVAVGLGDYTF. V gene TRBV9 combines with J gene TRBJ1-2, with D uncertain. With 0 bases removed from V and 10 bases from J, the gap between germline ends came to 16 bases. The CDR3 consists of 14 residues. Germline CDR1 and CDR2: SGDLS and YYNGEE.

V is TRBV5-6 and J is TRBJ2-2; D is undetermined. Germline V gene lookup returns CDR1 SGHDT and CDR2 YYEEEE. This CDR3 is 15 amino acids long. V lost 1 base and J 1 base, leaving 8 bases between the germline ends. This CDR3 is CASSLMARNTGELFF. In nucleotides, the CDR3 is TGTGCCAGCAGCTTGATGGCCCGGAACACCGGGGAGCTGTTTTTT.

The gene calls are TRBV7-3 and TRBJ1-5; D remains ambiguous. Per the germline V gene, CDR1 is SGHTA and CDR2 is FQGTGA. This CDR3 is 13 amino acids long. V shed 2 bases and J shed 1 base, with 3 bases lying between them. CDR3 coding DNA: TGTGCCAGCAGCTTAGACAGCAATCAGCCCCAGCATTTT. Translation: CASSLDSNQPQHF.

This chain connects TRBV9 to TRBJ1-6; the match to TRBD1 covers 7 bases. The CDR3 covers 17 residues. Germline values: CDR1 SGDLS, CDR2 YYNGEE. After removal of 3 bases from V and 0 bases from J, the junction contained 6 bases not matched to a gene. This CDR3 is CASSGGQTDSYNSPLHF. The CDR3 DNA reads as TGTGCCAGCAGCGGGGGACAGACCGACTCCTATAATTCACCCCTCCACTTT.

The rearrangement uses TRBV11-1 and TRBJ2-7; D possibly uses TRBD1 or TRBD2 (5 bases each). The V end lost 6 bases, the J end lost 2 bases, and 14 bases lay between the germline ends. Germline V gene data show CDR1 as SGHAT and CDR2 as FQDESV (reference sequence). CDR3 size: 14 residues. For the CDR3, the DNA is TGTGCCAGCAGAGAGAGGGTGGGGCCCTACGAGCAGTACTTC. Translated, it gives CASRERVGPYEQYF.

The gene calls are TRBV3-1 (or the pseudogene TRBV3-2) and TRBJ2-7; D gene uncertain. Trimming took off 0 bases at V and 2 bases at J, with 11 bases between the two ends. This CDR3 has 15 residues. Germline lookup yields CDR1 LGHDT and CDR2 YNNKEL (reference sequence). The chain's CDR3 is CASSQDQTATYEQYF. The CDR3 nucleotides are TGTGCCAGCAGCCAAGACCAAACAGCCACCTACGAGCAGTACTTC.

Remarks on this clone: Other nucleotide sequences in the sample specify the same CDR3. The V gene is TRBV27, the J gene TRBJ2-7, with D perhaps matching TRBD1 (6 bases). The length of the CDR3 is 13 residues. Trimming removed 5 bases from V and 2 bases from J, with 10 bases in between. CDR1 is MNHEY, CDR2 SMNVEV, per germline (reference sequence). CDR3 bases: TGTGCCAGCAGTCGTCAGGGGACCTACGAGCAGTACTTC. The encoded protein is CASSRQGTYEQYF.

The rearrangement uses TRBV5-4 and TRBJ2-3, with TRBD2 matching 14 bases. The CDR3 covers 16 residues. The V segment lost 4 bases and the J segment 4 bases; nucleotides outside the gene matches: 5. CDR1 and CDR2 (germline): SGHNT, YYREEE (reference sequence). The CDR3 protein is CASSKGLAGGADTQYF. The DNA of the CDR3 is TGTGCCAGCAGCAAAGGACTAGCGGGAGGAGCAGATACGCAGTATTTT.

This chain uses TRBV18 with TRBJ2-1; the match to TRBD1 covers 10 bases. The germline gives CDR1 KGHSH, CDR2 LQKENI. This CDR3 region has 16 residues. V shed 0 bases and J 6 bases; nucleotides not matched to a gene: 5. The CDR3 loop is CASSPPLGQGLNEQFF. The CDR3 coding sequence is TGTGCCAGCTCACCACCTTTGGGACAGGGGCTCAATGAGCAGTTCTTC.

This clone has only one observation. This sample includes further DNA sequences coding for the same CDR3. The chain is built from TRBV9 and TRBJ1-2; D possibly corresponds to TRBD1 (5 bases). V shed 2 bases and J shed 3 bases, with 8 bases lying between them. The CDR3 extends over 13 amino acids. Germline V gives CDR1 SGDLS, CDR2 YYNGEE. CDR3 DNA sequence: TGTGCCAGCAGCGTCGGGGGAGACTATGGCTACACCTTC. It yields the protein CASSVGGDYGYTF.

The rearrangement links TRBV27 to TRBJ1-5; tentatively, D is TRBD1 (5 bases). V lost 1 base and J 1 base, leaving 11 bases between the germline ends. Germline CDR1 MNHEY, CDR2 SMNVEV (reference sequence). This CDR3 has 16 residues. CDR3 protein: CASSLWGGVSNQPQHF. The CDR3 coding sequence is TGTGCCAGCAGTTTATGGGGAGGGGTAAGCAATCAGCCCCAGCATTTT.

The chain joins TRBV6-5 to TRBJ1-2, with D perhaps matching TRBD1 (5 bases). CDR3 length: 15 amino acids. The germline V gene encodes CDR1 MNHEY and CDR2 SVGAGI. Trimming cost V 4 bases and J 2 bases, with 14 bases left between them. Here the CDR3 reads CASSFQGPINYGYTF. The CDR3 DNA reads TGTGCCAGCAGTTTCCAGGGTCCGATCAACTATGGCTACACCTTC.

A remark on this clone: The junction departs from the called germline gene at one end, perhaps through a read error. The V and J genes are TRBV11-2 and TRBJ1-4; D is unresolved. The CDR3 runs 11 residues. The germline CDR1 and CDR2 sequences are SGHAT and FQNNGV. The CDR3 DNA reads TGTGCCAGCAGCTTACCGGGGAAGGTCCACTTT. Residues: CASSLPGKVHF.

The CDR3 spells CASSKSPLGQNSGNTIYF. The CDR3, as DNA: TGTGCCAGCAGCAAGAGTCCCTTAGGGCAGAACTCTGGAAACACCATATATTTT. The chain recombines TRBV21-1 with TRBJ1-3. TRBV21-1 is assigned pseudogene status. The CDR3 has 18 residues.

The chain couples TRBV19 to TRBJ1-1, with D possibly TRBD1 on 5 matching bases. The CDR3 covers 10 residues. From germline, CDR1 is LNHDA and CDR2 SQIVND (reference sequence). Deletions cut 8 bases from V and 8 bases from J, with 9 bases between. The CDR3 nucleotides read TGTGCCAGTGGGGGTCCCGAAGCTTTCTTT. Translating gives CASGGPEAFF.

This clone was seen only once. CDR3 amino acids: CASSPRRRNSPLHF. CDR3 bases: TGTGCCAGCAGCCCCCGGCGCAGAAATTCACCCCTCCACTTT. J is TRBJ1-6 and V is TRBV3-1 (or the pseudogene TRBV3-2), with D uncertain. This CDR3 spans 14 amino acids. Trimming left V 4 bases short and J 7 bases short, with 11 bases between. Germline lookup yields CDR1 LGHDT and CDR2 YNNKEL (reference sequence).

V and J are TRBV6-5 and TRBJ2-7, with 10 bases aligning to TRBD1. Per germline, CDR1 MNHEY and CDR2 SVGAGI. This CDR3 region has 11 residues. With 8 bases clipped from V and 6 bases from J, the junction kept 1 base outside the gene matches. The CDR3 DNA reads as TGTGCCAGCGGACAGGGGGGCGAGCAGTACTTC. The encoded protein is CASGQGGEQYF.

The rearrangement joins TRBV27 to TRBJ2-3, with TRBD2 matching over 8 bases. V lost 5 bases to trimming and J lost 5 bases; unmatched junction nucleotides: 9. CDR3 length: 15 amino acids. The V gene's germline CDR1 is MNHEY and CDR2 SMNVEV (reference sequence). The CDR3 DNA follows: TGTGCCAGCAGTCCGGCTGGACGGGGGGGAGATACGCAGTATTTT. Amino acid sequence: CASSPAGRGGDTQYF.

J is TRBJ2-3 and V is TRBV6-2 or TRBV6-3; no firm D call. Germline V gene lookup returns CDR1 MNHEY and CDR2 SVGEGT. The germline V and J ends were trimmed by 6 bases and 2 bases, with 15 bases remaining between them. The CDR3 totals 15 residues. The CDR3 spells CASSSPPDTTDTQYF. In DNA, the CDR3 is TGTGCCAGCAGCTCCCCACCCGACACCACAGATACGCAGTATTTT.

V usage is TRBV20-1 and J usage is TRBJ1-3; a possible D gene is TRBD1 (5 bases). From germline, CDR1 is DFQATT and CDR2 SNEGSKA (reference sequence). This CDR3 has 11 amino acids. V lost 4 bases, J lost 9 bases, and 10 bases lay in between. CDR3 sequence (DNA): TGCAGTGCTAATGTGGGGGGCACCATATATTTT. Its translation is CSANVGGTIYF.

The V and J genes are TRBV27 and TRBJ2-3; TRBD2 agrees at 10 bases. CDR1 is MNHEY and CDR2 is SMNVEV in the germline V gene (reference sequence). V lost 2 bases, J lost 1 base, and 9 bases stayed unmatched. The CDR3 consists of 18 residues. CDR3 nucleotide sequence: TGTGCCAGCAGTTTAAGGGCTAGCGGGAGCATCGGCACAGATACGCAGTATTTT. Translated: CASSLRASGSIGTDTQYF.

The chain links TRBV11-3 to TRBJ2-2; D gene ambiguous. The CDR3 has 13 amino acids. From germline, CDR1 is SGHNT and CDR2 YENEEA. Trimming removed 3 bases from V and 7 bases from J, with 9 bases in between. Here the CDR3 DNA reads TGTGCCAGCAGCTTTTTACAAAACGGGGAGCTGTTTTTT. This encodes CASSFLQNGELFF.